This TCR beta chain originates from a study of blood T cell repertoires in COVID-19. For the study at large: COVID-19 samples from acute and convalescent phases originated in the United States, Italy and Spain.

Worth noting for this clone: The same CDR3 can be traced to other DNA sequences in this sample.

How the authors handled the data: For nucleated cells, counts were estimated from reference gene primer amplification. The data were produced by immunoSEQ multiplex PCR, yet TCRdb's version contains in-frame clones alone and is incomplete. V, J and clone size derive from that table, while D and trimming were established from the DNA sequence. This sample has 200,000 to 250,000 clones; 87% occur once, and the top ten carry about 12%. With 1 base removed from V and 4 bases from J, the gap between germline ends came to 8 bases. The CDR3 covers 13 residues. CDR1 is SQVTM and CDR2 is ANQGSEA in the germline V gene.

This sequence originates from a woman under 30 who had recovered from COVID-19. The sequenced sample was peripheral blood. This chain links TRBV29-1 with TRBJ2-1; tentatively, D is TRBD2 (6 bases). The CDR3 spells CSVEGGTYNEQFF. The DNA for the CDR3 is TGCAGCGTTGAAGGCGGGACTTACAATGAGCAGTTCTTC.